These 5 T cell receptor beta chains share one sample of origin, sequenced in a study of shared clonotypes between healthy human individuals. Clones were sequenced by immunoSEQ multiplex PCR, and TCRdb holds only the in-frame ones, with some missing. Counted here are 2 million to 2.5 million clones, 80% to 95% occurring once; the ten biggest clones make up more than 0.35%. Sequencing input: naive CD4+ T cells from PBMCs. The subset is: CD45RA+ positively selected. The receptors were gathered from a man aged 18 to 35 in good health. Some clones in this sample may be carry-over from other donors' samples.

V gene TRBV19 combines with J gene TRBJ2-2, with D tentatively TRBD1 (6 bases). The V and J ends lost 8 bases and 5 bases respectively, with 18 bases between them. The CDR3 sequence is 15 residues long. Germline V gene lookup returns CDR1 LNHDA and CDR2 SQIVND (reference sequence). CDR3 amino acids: CASANTGIWTGELFF. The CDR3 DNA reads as TGTGCCAGTGCAAACACAGGGATTTGGACCGGGGAGCTGTTTTTT.

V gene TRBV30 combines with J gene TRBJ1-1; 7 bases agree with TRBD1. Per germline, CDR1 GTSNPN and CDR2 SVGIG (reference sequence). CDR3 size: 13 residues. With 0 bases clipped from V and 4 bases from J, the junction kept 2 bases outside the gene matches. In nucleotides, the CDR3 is TGTGCCTGGAGTGTAACAGGGGCCACTGAAGCTTTCTTT. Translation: CAWSVTGATEAFF.

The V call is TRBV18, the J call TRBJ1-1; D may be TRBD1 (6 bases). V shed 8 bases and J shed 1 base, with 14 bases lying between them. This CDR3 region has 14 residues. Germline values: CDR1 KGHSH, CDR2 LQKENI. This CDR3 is CASGAGVRNTEAFF. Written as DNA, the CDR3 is TGTGCCAGCGGCGCAGGGGTAAGGAACACTGAAGCTTTCTTT.

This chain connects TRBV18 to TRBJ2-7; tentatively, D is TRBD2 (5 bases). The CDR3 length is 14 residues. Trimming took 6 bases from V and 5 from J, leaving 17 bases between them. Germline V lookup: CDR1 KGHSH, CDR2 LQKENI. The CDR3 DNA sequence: TGTGCCAGCTCTCCAACCGGGAAAGCTGACGAGCAGTACTTC. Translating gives CASSPTGKADEQYF.

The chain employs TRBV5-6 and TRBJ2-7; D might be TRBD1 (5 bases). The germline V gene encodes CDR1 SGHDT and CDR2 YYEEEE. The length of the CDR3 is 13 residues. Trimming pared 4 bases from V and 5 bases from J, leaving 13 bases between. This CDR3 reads CASSPYDSHEQYF. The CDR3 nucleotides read TGTGCCAGCAGCCCGTACGACAGCCACGAGCAGTACTTC.